Listed below are T cell receptor beta chains from one sample, sequenced in a study of blood T cells in healthy people across ages. One entry per CDR3 protein, called by TCRdb with MiXCR from the 5' RACE reads. The table records around 870,000 distinct CDR3 sequences, around 28% of them present only once. Material for sequencing was blood. These receptor sequences come from a woman aged 80 or over in good health. The CDR3 runs from the conserved cysteine through the conserved F or W. A D gene is named only where the DNA matches it firmly. Size is stated for part of the rows, as once, few or many counts, or as a class when the clone is expanded.

cdr3_nt: TGTGCCAGCACCGCCGGGACAGGGGACACCAATGAGCAGTTCTTC
cdr3_aa: CASTAGTGDTNEQFF
j_call: TRBJ2-1
d_call: TRBD1
clone_size: once
v_call: TRBV12-3/TRBV12-4

cdr3_nt: TGTGCCAGCAGTCCCCAGGGTAACCAAACAACTAATGAAAAACTGTTTTTT
cdr3_aa: CASSPQGNQTTNEKLFF
j_call: TRBJ1-4
d_call: -
clone_size: few
v_call: TRBV27

cdr3_nt: TGCGCCAGCAGCCTAGACAGGGTCACGAGGACTGAAGCTTTCTTT
cdr3_aa: CASSLDRVTRTEAFF
j_call: TRBJ1-1
d_call: TRBD1
clone_size: -
v_call: TRBV4-1

cdr3_nt: TGCAGTGCACCCGGGCCCAGCACAGATACGCAGTATTTT
cdr3_aa: CSAPGPSTDTQYF
j_call: TRBJ2-3
d_call: -
clone_size: -
v_call: TRBV20-1

cdr3_nt: TGTGCCAGCAGTTTCCCGCCCAGGACGGGCTCACCCCTCCACTTT
cdr3_aa: CASSFPPRTGSPLHF
j_call: TRBJ1-6
d_call: -
clone_size: many
v_call: TRBV6-2/TRBV6-3

cdr3_nt: TGTGCCAGCAGTTTACAGGGGGCTTTAACCTACGAGCAGTACTTC
cdr3_aa: CASSLQGALTYEQYF
j_call: TRBJ2-7
d_call: TRBD1
clone_size: -
v_call: TRBV5-8

cdr3_nt: TGTGCCTGGAGTTTCAGGGGACTAGCTAGCACAGATACGCAGTATTTT
cdr3_aa: CAWSFRGLASTDTQYF
j_call: TRBJ2-3
d_call: TRBD2
clone_size: many
v_call: TRBV30

cdr3_nt: TGTGCCAGCAATTCTGGGGGCTATAATTCACCCCTCCACTTT
cdr3_aa: CASNSGGYNSPLHF
j_call: TRBJ1-6
d_call: -
clone_size: -
v_call: TRBV12-3/TRBV12-4

cdr3_nt: TGTGCCAGCAGCTCCGGGGGATTTACTAGCACAGATACGCAGTATTTT
cdr3_aa: CASSSGGFTSTDTQYF
j_call: TRBJ2-3
d_call: -
clone_size: -
v_call: TRBV13

cdr3_nt: TGCAGTGCTAGAGGGGGTGGGCGTTACGAGCAGTACTTC
cdr3_aa: CSARGGGRYEQYF
j_call: TRBJ2-7
d_call: -
clone_size: many
v_call: TRBV20-1

cdr3_nt: TGTGCCAGCAGCCGGGGACTTCTCACAGATACGCAGTATTTT
cdr3_aa: CASSRGLLTDTQYF
j_call: TRBJ2-3
d_call: -
clone_size: -
v_call: TRBV7-2

cdr3_nt: TGTGCCAGCAGCTTAGCGTTGGCCACCGGACTAGGCTTTCCCCCTGAGCAGTTCTTC
cdr3_aa: CASSLALATGLGFPPEQFF
j_call: TRBJ2-1
d_call: TRBD2
clone_size: -
v_call: TRBV7-2

cdr3_nt: TGCGCCAGCGGAGAGGGGGGGCAAGATACGCAGTATTTT
cdr3_aa: CASGEGGQDTQYF
j_call: TRBJ2-3
d_call: -
clone_size: few
v_call: TRBV5-1

cdr3_nt: TGTGCCAGCAGCAATCGGCGGGGTCAAGAGACCCAGTACTTC
cdr3_aa: CASSNRRGQETQYF
j_call: TRBJ2-5
d_call: -
clone_size: many
v_call: TRBV21-1

cdr3_nt: TGTGCCACCAGCAGAGAAAAGGCTAGCGGGGGGGCAAAAGAGACCCAGTACTTC
cdr3_aa: CATSREKASGGAKETQYF
j_call: TRBJ2-5
d_call: TRBD2
clone_size: few
v_call: TRBV15

cdr3_nt: TGTGCCAGCAGCCCCCGGATCGATTATAGCAATCAGCCCCAGCATTTT
cdr3_aa: CASSPRIDYSNQPQHF
j_call: TRBJ1-5
d_call: -
clone_size: -
v_call: TRBV7-8

cdr3_nt: TGTGCCAGCAGCCAACCCTCACGGCCCCTCACAGGCGACGCTACGCAGTATTTT
cdr3_aa: CASSQPSRPLTGDATQYF
j_call: TRBJ2-3
d_call: -
clone_size: many
v_call: TRBV3-1

cdr3_nt: TGTGCCAGCAGTTACTCGGTAGCGGGGGGTAAAGAGACCCAGTACTTC
cdr3_aa: CASSYSVAGGKETQYF
j_call: TRBJ2-5
d_call: TRBD2
clone_size: many
v_call: TRBV6-5

cdr3_nt: TGTGCCAGCAGCTTAGACAGGGCAGGGACTTCCTACGAGCAGTACTTC
cdr3_aa: CASSLDRAGTSYEQYF
j_call: TRBJ2-7
d_call: -
clone_size: -
v_call: TRBV7-9

cdr3_nt: TGTGCCAGCAGATCGATTACCTATGGCTACACCTTC
cdr3_aa: CASRSITYGYTF
j_call: TRBJ1-2
d_call: -
clone_size: few
v_call: TRBV6-2/TRBV6-3

cdr3_nt: TGTGCCACCAGTGGTATCAATACGCAGTATTTT
cdr3_aa: CATSGINTQYF
j_call: TRBJ2-3
d_call: -
clone_size: many
v_call: TRBV24-1

cdr3_nt: TGTGCCAGCTCATTTTCCCAGCCGAACACTGAAGCTTTCTTT
cdr3_aa: CASSFSQPNTEAFF
j_call: TRBJ1-1
d_call: -
clone_size: few
v_call: TRBV18

cdr3_nt: TGCAGTGCTAGTAAAAGGCTAGCGTCCTACAATGAGCAGTTCTTC
cdr3_aa: CSASKRLASYNEQFF
j_call: TRBJ2-1
d_call: -
clone_size: many
v_call: TRBV20-1

cdr3_nt: TGTGCCAGCAGTTCCCCTGGCGGGGGCGCGACAGATACGCAGTATTTT
cdr3_aa: CASSSPGGGATDTQYF
j_call: TRBJ2-3
d_call: -
clone_size: many
v_call: TRBV12-3/TRBV12-4

cdr3_nt: TGCGCCAGCAGCTTGGATCAGGGGGCGTACATTCAGTACTTC
cdr3_aa: CASSLDQGAYIQYF
j_call: TRBJ2-4
d_call: TRBD1
clone_size: many
v_call: TRBV5-1

cdr3_nt: TGTGCCAGCAGAGGGACAGGGGTCTACAATGAGCAGTTCTTC
cdr3_aa: CASRGTGVYNEQFF
j_call: TRBJ2-1
d_call: TRBD1
clone_size: many
v_call: TRBV12-3/TRBV12-4

cdr3_nt: TGTGCCAGCAGCTTAAGTCAGGGGCGGAGCGAGCAGTACTTC
cdr3_aa: CASSLSQGRSEQYF
j_call: TRBJ2-7
d_call: -
clone_size: few
v_call: TRBV7-9

cdr3_nt: TGCGCCAGCAGCGGGGGTCGAGGGGCAGATACGCAGTATTTT
cdr3_aa: CASSGGRGADTQYF
j_call: TRBJ2-3
d_call: -
clone_size: many
v_call: TRBV5-1

cdr3_nt: TGTGCCAGCTCACCAGGGAGGAATGAAAAACTGTTTTTT
cdr3_aa: CASSPGRNEKLFF
j_call: TRBJ1-4
d_call: -
clone_size: many
v_call: TRBV18

cdr3_nt: TGCGCCAGCAGCAGTCCTACGAGAGATACGCAGTATTTT
cdr3_aa: CASSSPTRDTQYF
j_call: TRBJ2-3
d_call: -
clone_size: many
v_call: TRBV5-1

cdr3_nt: TGTGCCACAGCTCGGGACAGACGCTATGGCTACACCTTC
cdr3_aa: CATARDRRYGYTF
j_call: TRBJ1-2
d_call: TRBD1
clone_size: -
v_call: TRBV11-2

cdr3_nt: TGTGCCAGCAGACAAACCGGGACAGGGTACAATGAGCAGTACTTC
cdr3_aa: CASRQTGTGYNEQYF
j_call: TRBJ2-5
d_call: TRBD1
clone_size: few
v_call: TRBV7-9

cdr3_nt: TGTGCCAGCAGTAGGAGCGGGGGGACATCCTACGAGCAGTACTTC
cdr3_aa: CASSRSGGTSYEQYF
j_call: TRBJ2-7
d_call: TRBD2
clone_size: many
v_call: TRBV6-5

cdr3_nt: TGTGCCAGCAGCCAAGATCCGGGACTAGCGGGGCGCAATGAGCAGTTCTTC
cdr3_aa: CASSQDPGLAGRNEQFF
j_call: TRBJ2-1
d_call: TRBD2
clone_size: many
v_call: TRBV3-1

cdr3_nt: TGTGCCAGCAAGAAAGGGCGAGCGGGGGGGTACGAGACCCAGTACTTC
cdr3_aa: CASKKGRAGGYETQYF
j_call: TRBJ2-5
d_call: TRBD2
clone_size: -
v_call: TRBV2

cdr3_nt: TGCAGTGCTAGAGGAGACAGGGGCTATGGCTACACCTTC
cdr3_aa: CSARGDRGYGYTF
j_call: TRBJ1-2
d_call: TRBD1
clone_size: many
v_call: TRBV20-1

cdr3_nt: TGTGCCTGGACCCACGGGGTACAGGGCTATAGCAATCAGCCCCAGCATTTT
cdr3_aa: CAWTHGVQGYSNQPQHF
j_call: TRBJ1-5
d_call: -
clone_size: -
v_call: TRBV30

cdr3_nt: TGCGCCAGCAGCTTGGACCTAGCGGGAGCGGACACAGATACGCAGTATTTT
cdr3_aa: CASSLDLAGADTDTQYF
j_call: TRBJ2-3
d_call: TRBD2
clone_size: -
v_call: TRBV5-1

cdr3_nt: TGTGCCAGCAGCTTAAGTAGGGGCCAAGAGACCCAGTACTTC
cdr3_aa: CASSLSRGQETQYF
j_call: TRBJ2-5
d_call: -
clone_size: many
v_call: TRBV7-9

cdr3_nt: TGCAGTGCTAGAGGATTAACTGCCCAAGAGACCCAGTACTTC
cdr3_aa: CSARGLTAQETQYF
j_call: TRBJ2-5
d_call: -
clone_size: -
v_call: TRBV20-1

cdr3_nt: TGTGCCATCAGTGAAACTAGCGAGGCCGGGGAGCTGTTTTTT
cdr3_aa: CAISETSEAGELFF
j_call: TRBJ2-2
d_call: TRBD2
clone_size: -
v_call: TRBV10-3

cdr3_nt: TGTGCCAGCAGCCAGCGACAGTCCTTATATGGCTACACCTTC
cdr3_aa: CASSQRQSLYGYTF
j_call: TRBJ1-2
d_call: -
clone_size: -
v_call: TRBV3-1

cdr3_nt: TGTGCCAGCAAACCAGCAGCCGGGACAGCAGCCTACGAGCAGTACTTC
cdr3_aa: CASKPAAGTAAYEQYF
j_call: TRBJ2-7
d_call: TRBD1
clone_size: many
v_call: TRBV6-2/TRBV6-3

cdr3_nt: TGTGCCAGCAGCTTCTCGACACACAACACTGAAGCTTTCTTT
cdr3_aa: CASSFSTHNTEAFF
j_call: TRBJ1-1
d_call: -
clone_size: -
v_call: TRBV7-2

cdr3_nt: TGTGCCAGCAGCCTGACTAGCGGGGGTTTAGATACGCAGTATTTT
cdr3_aa: CASSLTSGGLDTQYF
j_call: TRBJ2-3
d_call: TRBD2
clone_size: many
v_call: TRBV7-9

cdr3_nt: TGTGCCTCTCTGGGGACAGGTTCTTTGAACACCGGGGAGCTGTGTTTT
cdr3_aa: CASLGTGSLNTGELCF
j_call: TRBJ2-2
d_call: TRBD1
clone_size: -
v_call: TRBV5-6

cdr3_nt: TGTGCCATCAGTGAGCACCAGGACGGGATGAACACTGAAGCTTTCTTT
cdr3_aa: CAISEHQDGMNTEAFF
j_call: TRBJ1-1
d_call: -
clone_size: few
v_call: TRBV10-3

cdr3_nt: TGCAGTGCTGACCGGACAGCATCCTACGAGCAGTACTTC
cdr3_aa: CSADRTASYEQYF
j_call: TRBJ2-7
d_call: -
clone_size: many
v_call: TRBV20-1

cdr3_nt: TGTGCCAGCAGCGTAGAGGGGGAGCAGACACGAGACAATCAGCCCCAGCATTTT
cdr3_aa: CASSVEGEQTRDNQPQHF
j_call: TRBJ1-5
d_call: -
clone_size: -
v_call: TRBV9

cdr3_nt: TGTGCCAGCAGCTCCGGGATAGGCAATGAGCAGTTCTTC
cdr3_aa: CASSSGIGNEQFF
j_call: TRBJ2-1
d_call: -
clone_size: many
v_call: TRBV7-2

cdr3_nt: TGTGCCAGCTCACCACCTAACGGACTAGCGGGGGTATATGAGCAGTTCTTC
cdr3_aa: CASSPPNGLAGVYEQFF
j_call: TRBJ2-1
d_call: TRBD2
clone_size: many
v_call: TRBV18

cdr3_nt: TGTGCCAGCAGTTATATTAGGAATGAGCAGTTCTTC
cdr3_aa: CASSYIRNEQFF
j_call: TRBJ2-1
d_call: -
clone_size: many
v_call: TRBV6-2/TRBV6-3

cdr3_nt: TGTGCCAGCAGCACCACTTCAGGGCTTAGCACAGATACGCAGTATTTT
cdr3_aa: CASSTTSGLSTDTQYF
j_call: TRBJ2-3
d_call: -
clone_size: many
v_call: TRBV7-9

cdr3_nt: TGTGCCAGCAGCTTAACCCCTACTAACTGTGGCTACACCTTC
cdr3_aa: CASSLTPTNCGYTF
j_call: TRBJ1-2
d_call: -
clone_size: -
v_call: TRBV7-9

cdr3_nt: TGTGCCAGCAGCCTCACCGGGACTAGCGGGGAGGAACAGTTCTTC
cdr3_aa: CASSLTGTSGEEQFF
j_call: TRBJ2-1
d_call: TRBD2
clone_size: many
v_call: TRBV3-1

cdr3_nt: TGCAGTGCTGGGGGCAGGGATAAGGGCACAGATACGCAGTATTTT
cdr3_aa: CSAGGRDKGTDTQYF
j_call: TRBJ2-3
d_call: -
clone_size: many
v_call: TRBV20-1

cdr3_nt: TGCGGTGCTCAAACAGCGGGGGGGCGATGGAATGAGCAGTACTTC
cdr3_aa: CGAQTAGGRWNEQYF
j_call: TRBJ2-5
d_call: TRBD2
clone_size: -
v_call: TRBV20-1

cdr3_nt: TGTGCCAGCAGCGTAGGTAGCGGGATGGAGACCCAGTACTTC
cdr3_aa: CASSVGSGMETQYF
j_call: TRBJ2-5
d_call: TRBD2
clone_size: -
v_call: TRBV9